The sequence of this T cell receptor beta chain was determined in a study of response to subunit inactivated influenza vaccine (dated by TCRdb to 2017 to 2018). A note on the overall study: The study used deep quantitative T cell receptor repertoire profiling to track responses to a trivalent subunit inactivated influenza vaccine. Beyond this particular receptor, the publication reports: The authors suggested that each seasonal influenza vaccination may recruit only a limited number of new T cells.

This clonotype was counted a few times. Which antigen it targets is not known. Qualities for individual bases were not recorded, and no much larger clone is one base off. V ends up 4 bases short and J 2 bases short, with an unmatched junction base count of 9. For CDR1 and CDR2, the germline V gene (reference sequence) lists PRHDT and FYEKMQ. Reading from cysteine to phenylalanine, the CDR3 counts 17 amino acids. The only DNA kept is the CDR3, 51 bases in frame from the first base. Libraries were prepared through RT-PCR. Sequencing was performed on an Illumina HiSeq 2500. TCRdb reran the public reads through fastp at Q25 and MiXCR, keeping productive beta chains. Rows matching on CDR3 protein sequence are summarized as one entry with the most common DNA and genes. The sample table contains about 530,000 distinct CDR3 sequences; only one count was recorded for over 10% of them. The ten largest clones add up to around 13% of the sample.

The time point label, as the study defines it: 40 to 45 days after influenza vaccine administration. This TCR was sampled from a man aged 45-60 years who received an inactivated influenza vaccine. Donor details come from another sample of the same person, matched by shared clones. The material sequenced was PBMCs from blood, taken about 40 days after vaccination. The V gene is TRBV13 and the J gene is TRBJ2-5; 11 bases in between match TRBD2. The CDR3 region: CASSSDGTSGLQETQYF. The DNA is TGTGCCAGCAGCTCCGACGGGACTAGCGGTCTTCAAGAGACCCAGTACTTC.